This T cell receptor (beta chain) was obtained from a study of T cell responses to AZD1222 COVID-19 vaccine. Repertoires were generated with immunoSEQ multiplex PCR, while TCRdb's copy carries only in-frame clones and drops some. The table shows approximately 120,000 clones, with 80% to 95% occurring only once. V gave up 1 base and J gave up 6 bases, with 6 bases separating them. The length of the CDR3 is 13 residues. Looked up from germline, CDR1 is SGHVS and CDR2 is FQNEAQ. As for this clone: The antigen is undetermined.

Study-level results: Repertoire collection took place solely once the T cell response had peaked.

The origin of this receptor is an adult in good health. This sequence joins TRBV7-8 and TRBJ2-2; D is uncertain. The sample was peripheral blood, taken on day 0 of MenACWY control vaccination. The CDR3: CASSLGGSGELFF. The DNA of the CDR3 is TGTGCCAGCAGCTTAGGGGGATCCGGGGAGCTGTTTTTT.